This T cell receptor beta chain emerged from a study of blood T cells in healthy people across ages. Regarding the study as a whole: Higher diversity, along with more naive CD4+ cells, distinguished long-lived donors from aged donors. Strong correlation linked observed beta diversity and percent naive T cells. There was no known CMV status for donors, so expanded clonotype changes were possibly confounded.

In regard to this clonotype: No antigen is known for it.

In germline, CDR1 is LGHNA, CDR2 YSLEER. Between the trimmed V and J ends, which lost 0 bases and 4 bases, there was a span of 13 bases. The CDR3 runs to 15 residues. It was with a sample-barcoded 5' primer and a J-beta primer mix that a second PCR of about 6 to 11 cycles was run. Tagging of each cDNA molecule was performed by a template-switch adaptor with 12 random nucleotides. MiXCR, applied by TCRdb to the 5' RACE reads, yields one record per CDR3 protein. Found here are over a million distinct CDR3 sequences, roughly 43% of them singletons; the top ten hold 4%. The receptor was isolated from a young woman in good health. The chain combines TRBV4-3 with TRBJ2-7, with no clear D. The sequencing sample was made of blood. CDR3 in DNA: TGCGCCAGCAGCCAAGACTTTATTGCGGTTTACGAGCAGTACTTC. It specifies CASSQDFIAVYEQYF.